The 31 T cell receptor beta chains below all came from one sample that was sequenced in a study of shared clonotypes between healthy human individuals. Using immunoSEQ multiplex PCR, the repertoire was profiled, and TCRdb retains in-frame clones only, with some absent. The sample has 2 million to 2.5 million clones; roughly 94% are singletons. Sequencing was performed on naive CD4+ T cells sorted from blood. As for subset: CD45RA+ positively selected. These receptors all come from a man aged 18-30 years in good health.

The CDR3 DNA is TGTGCCAGCATCGGACTAGCGGGGGGCTACGAGCAGTACTTC. Translating it yields CASIGLAGGYEQYF. This chain uses TRBV5-8 with TRBJ2-7; 14 nucleotides align to TRBD2. V dropped 6 bases and J dropped 3; count of bases not matched to a gene: 2. The CDR3 consists of 14 residues. CDR1 is SGHTS, CDR2 YDEGEE, per germline.

The chain is built from TRBV7-2 and TRBJ1-4; no clear D. The CDR3 loop spans 18 amino acids. Germline CDR1 is SGHTA and CDR2 is FQGNSA. Trimming shortened V by 1 base and J by 0 bases, and 15 bases separated the two germline ends. The CDR3 nucleotides read TGTGCCAGCAGCTTAGTCTCTGGTGTTAAGGCAACTAATGAAAAACTGTTTTTT. This encodes CASSLVSGVKATNEKLFF.

This sequence joins TRBV7-8 and TRBJ2-2; TRBD1 might be the D (6 bases). Deletions cut 5 bases from V and 0 bases from J, with 16 bases between. This CDR3 contains 17 residues. From germline, CDR1 is SGHVS and CDR2 FQNEAQ. CDR3 bases: TGTGCCAGCAGCCCCCGGGACATCCCCCCGAACACCGGGGAGCTGTTTTTT. Translating it yields CASSPRDIPPNTGELFF. The variable domain in full, completed from reference TRBV7-8 and TRBJ2-2, reads GAGVSQSPRYKVAKRGQDVALRCDPISGHVSLFWYQQALGQGPEFLTYFQNEAQLDKSGLPSDRFFAERPEGSVSTLKIQRTQQEDSAVYLCASSPRDIPPNTGELFFGEGSRLTVL.

This clone has only one observation. The CDR3 protein is CASSSTSGGRQETQYF. CDR3 DNA: TGCGCCAGCAGCTCGACTAGCGGGGGCCGACAAGAGACCCAGTACTTC. The chain couples TRBV5-1 to TRBJ2-5, with 12 bases aligning to TRBD2. Germline V lookup: CDR1 SGHRS, CDR2 YFSETQ. The trim removed 3 bases at V and 2 bases at J, leaving 5 bases unmatched. CDR3 length: 16 residues.

The chain employs TRBV5-4 and TRBJ2-5; 9 bases line up with TRBD1. The ends lost 1 base at V and 4 bases at J; junction bases unmatched: 11. Germline V gene lookup returns CDR1 SGHNT and CDR2 YYREEE (reference sequence). There are 17 residues in the CDR3. CDR3 DNA sequence: TGTGCCAGCAGCTTGTGGGGGTTGACAGGGGGAAGAGAGACCCAGTACTTC. Its protein product is CASSLWGLTGGRETQYF.

The chain joins TRBV2 to TRBJ1-6; 10 bases line up with TRBD1. V lost 6 bases, J lost 6 bases, and 8 bases stayed unmatched. CDR1 is SNHLY, CDR2 FYNNEI, per germline. The CDR3 has 16 amino acids. The CDR3 reads CASSRDRGLGNSPLHF. The CDR3 nucleotides are TGTGCCAGCAGCCGGGACAGGGGTTTAGGTAATTCACCCCTCCACTTT.

This clone was seen once. The rearrangement joins TRBV6-6 to TRBJ1-4; no definite D call. Germline V gene data show CDR1 as MNHNY and CDR2 as SVGAGI (reference sequence). The CDR3 is 13 residues long. V gave up 6 bases and J gave up 0 bases, with 5 bases separating them. CDR3 in amino acids: CASRDATNEKLFF. CDR3 coding DNA: TGTGCCAGCAGAGATGCAACTAATGAAAAACTGTTTTTT.

The rearrangement joins TRBV6-1 to TRBJ2-6, with D perhaps matching TRBD1 (6 bases). There are 15 residues in the CDR3. Germline CDR1 reads MNHNS; CDR2 reads SASEGT. V lost 7 bases and J 0 bases, leaving 10 bases between the germline ends. The CDR3 region is CASTTGYSGANVLTF. CDR3 bases: TGTGCCAGCACCACAGGGTACTCTGGGGCCAACGTCCTGACTTTC.

The chain recombines TRBV19 with TRBJ2-1, with TRBD2 as a possible D gene (6 bases). Trimming pared 7 bases from V and 0 bases from J, leaving 13 bases between. The length of the CDR3 is 15 residues. The germline V gene encodes CDR1 LNHDA and CDR2 SQIVND (reference sequence). CDR3 in amino acids: CASTPGTLSYNEQFF. The CDR3 nucleotides are TGTGCCAGTACCCCCGGGACTCTCTCCTACAATGAGCAGTTCTTC.

This sequence joins TRBV27 and TRBJ1-4; tentatively, D is TRBD1 (5 bases). V was cut by 3 bases and J by 11 bases, with 7 bases left in between. Germline V gives CDR1 MNHEY, CDR2 SMNVEV (reference sequence). The CDR3 runs 11 residues. The CDR3, as DNA: TGTGCCAGCAGTTTTGGGGGGAAACTGTTTTTT. Translated, it gives CASSFGGKLFF.

The chain couples TRBV6-5 to TRBJ1-1; 10 positions match TRBD1. Germline V gene data show CDR1 as MNHEY and CDR2 as SVGAGI. The CDR3 is 12 residues long. V shed 5 bases, J shed 9 bases, and the junction held 3 bases outside the gene matches. Here the CDR3 DNA reads TGTGCCAGCAGTCGGGACAGGGGAAAAGCTTTCTTT. This encodes CASSRDRGKAFF.

With regard to this clone: Other DNA variants within this sample encode the same CDR3. This chain links TRBV6-6 with TRBJ2-5; D not resolved. CDR1 is MNHNY, CDR2 SVGAGI, per germline (reference sequence). Trimming took 2 bases from V and 2 from J, leaving 6 bases between them. The CDR3 has 13 amino acids. CDR3 sequence (DNA): TGTGCCAGCAGTTACGGGCGGCAAGAGACCCAGTACTTC. Protein product: CASSYGRQETQYF.

The chain has TRBV2 and TRBJ2-7, with D tentatively TRBD2 (6 bases). Trimming stripped 5 bases from V and 11 bases from J, with 16 bases between. The V gene's germline CDR1 is SNHLY and CDR2 FYNNEI. CDR3 length equals 12 residues. The chain's CDR3 is CASSTDGGTKYF. The CDR3 DNA reads TGTGCCAGCAGTACTGACGGAGGGACGAAGTACTTC.

V and J are TRBV5-1 and TRBJ2-2, with D maybe TRBD2 (6 bases). Trimming took 3 bases from V and 4 from J, leaving 13 bases between them. The CDR3 runs 15 residues. Germline assignment: CDR1 SGHRS and CDR2 YFSETQ. CDR3 amino acids: CASSSLDGSTGELFF. CDR3 coding DNA: TGCGCCAGCAGCTCCCTGGACGGGAGCACCGGGGAGCTGTTTTTT.

CDR3 region: CASSSLAGGSEQYF. Here the CDR3 DNA reads TGTGCCAGCAGCTCGCTAGCGGGAGGCAGCGAGCAGTACTTC. V gene TRBV7-9 combines with J gene TRBJ2-7; 11 nucleotides align to TRBD2. The CDR3 length is 14 residues. Losses at the gene ends were 4 bases for V and 6 bases for J; bases not matched to a gene: 5. Per the germline V gene, CDR1 is SEHNR and CDR2 is FQNEAQ (reference sequence). The variable domain in full, with the rest retrieved from reference TRBV7-9 and TRBJ2-7, is DTGVSQNPRHKITKRGQNVTFRCDPISEHNRLYWYRQTLGQGPEFLTYFQNEAQLEKSRLLSDRFSAERPKGSFSTLEIQRTEQGDSAMYLCASSSLAGGSEQYFGPGTRLTVT.

The chain has TRBV29-1 and TRBJ1-2; D is ambiguous. With 4 bases removed from V and 2 bases from J, the gap between germline ends came to 20 bases. The CDR3 totals 16 residues. Germline V gives CDR1 SQVTM, CDR2 ANQGSEA. The CDR3 loop reads CSVGKGIGKENYGYTF. The CDR3 region has the DNA TGCAGCGTTGGTAAAGGGATAGGCAAGGAAAACTATGGCTACACCTTC.

The rearrangement links TRBV7-9 to TRBJ1-2; D perhaps matches TRBD1 (5 bases). The CDR3 totals 13 residues. V was trimmed by 5 bases and J by 7 bases, leaving 14 bases between them. CDR1 and CDR2 (germline): SEHNR, FQNEAQ (reference sequence). Written as DNA, the CDR3 is TGTGCCAGCAGCATCCGGGACGGTGGTGGCTACACCTTC. Residues: CASSIRDGGGYTF.

V and J are TRBV6-6 and TRBJ1-1, with a tentative D call TRBD1 (6 bases). Germline V lookup: CDR1 MNHNY, CDR2 SVGAGI (reference sequence). This CDR3 has 13 residues. Trimming removed 7 bases at V and 5 bases at J, with 14 bases between. CDR3: CASNTGGHTEAFF. CDR3 in DNA: TGTGCCAGCAACACGGGGGGCCATACTGAAGCTTTCTTT.

V is TRBV30 and J is TRBJ2-6, with a possible D match to TRBD2 (5 bases). This CDR3 is built from 15 residues. Looked up from germline, CDR1 is GTSNPN and CDR2 is SVGIG (reference sequence). The V and J ends lost 5 bases and 0 bases respectively, with 11 bases between them. This CDR3 is CAWDYSVSGANVLTF. CDR3 coding DNA: TGTGCCTGGGACTATTCTGTCTCTGGGGCCAACGTCCTGACTTTC.

The chain links TRBV21-1 to TRBJ2-7; no check of the table's D call, TRBD1, against the DNA was made. TRBV21-1 is a recognized pseudogene. The CDR3 runs to 14 residues. The CDR3 is CASNDRQGDYEQYF. The CDR3 DNA reads as TGTGCCAGTAACGACCGACAGGGTGACTACGAGCAGTACTTC.

This sequence joins TRBV5-1 and TRBJ1-4; D is undetermined. The CDR3 totals 16 residues. Looked up from germline, CDR1 is SGHRS and CDR2 is YFSETQ. Trimming pared 0 bases from V and 0 bases from J, leaving 9 bases between. Written as DNA, the CDR3 is TGCGCCAGCAGCTTGGTCCCCGGTGCAACTAATGAAAAACTGTTTTTT. Its translation is CASSLVPGATNEKLFF.

This chain uses TRBV7-8 with TRBJ2-1, with 12 bases that match TRBD2. Looked up from germline, CDR1 is SGHVS and CDR2 is FQNEAQ. V was pared by 2 bases and J by 5 bases, with 4 bases of the junction left unmatched. The CDR3 totals 16 residues. The CDR3 DNA sequence: TGTGCCAGCAGCTTAAGCCTAGCGGGAGGGAACAATGAGCAGTTCTTC. It is translated as CASSLSLAGGNNEQFF.

This sequence joins TRBV7-3 and TRBJ2-5, with 7 bases aligning to TRBD2. This CDR3 contains 14 residues. The germline V gene encodes CDR1 SGHTA and CDR2 FQGTGA. J gave up 1 base and V 5 bases, and 4 bases lay outside the gene matches. The CDR3 sequence is CASSPRGVQETQYF. In nucleotides, the CDR3 is TGTGCCAGCAGCCCCCGGGGGGTCCAAGAGACCCAGTACTTC.

This clone was recorded only once. V gene TRBV2 combines with J gene TRBJ2-3; no definite D call. The germline V and J ends were trimmed by 2 bases and 2 bases, with 5 bases remaining between them. This CDR3 is built from 13 residues. Germline loops: CDR1 SNHLY, CDR2 FYNNEI. CDR3 amino acids: CASSESHTDTQYF. The CDR3 coding sequence is TGTGCCAGCAGTGAATCCCACACAGATACGCAGTATTTT.

The chain has TRBV10-2 and TRBJ1-1; the D is unclear. CDR3 length: 16 residues. CDR1 WSHSY and CDR2 SAAADI come from the germline V gene. V was cut by 3 bases and J by 1 base, with 15 bases left in between. The chain's CDR3 is CASSDRAEGGNTEAFF. The CDR3 region has the DNA TGCGCCAGCAGTGACCGGGCGGAGGGCGGGAACACTGAAGCTTTCTTT.

The V and J genes are TRBV30 and TRBJ2-5, with D perhaps matching TRBD2 (6 bases). CDR1 GTSNPN and CDR2 SVGIG come from the germline V gene (reference sequence). The CDR3 runs to 13 residues. V lost 5 bases and J lost 3, with 13 bases in between. The CDR3 protein is CAWGKLAEETQYF. CDR3 sequence (DNA): TGTGCCTGGGGGAAACTAGCCGAAGAGACCCAGTACTTC.

This rearrangement joins TRBV7-8 to TRBJ1-6; D possibly corresponds to TRBD1 (5 bases). Trimming pared 8 bases from V and 5 bases from J, leaving 10 bases between. Germline CDR1 SGHVS, CDR2 FQNEAQ. The CDR3 covers 13 residues. CDR3 coding DNA: TGTGCCAGCGGGGACCGGGATAATTCACCCCTCCACTTT. Encoded protein: CASGDRDNSPLHF.

V usage is TRBV7-3 and J usage is TRBJ1-1; TRBD1 agrees at 9 bases. V was clipped by 2 bases and J by 5 bases; unmatched bases: 3. The CDR3 consists of 14 residues. CDR1 is SGHTA, CDR2 FQGTGA, per germline. CDR3 in amino acids: CASSLAGQGTEAFF. CDR3 DNA: TGTGCCAGCAGCTTAGCGGGACAGGGTACTGAAGCTTTCTTT. Variable domain in full (rest from reference TRBV7-3 and TRBJ1-1): GAGVSQTPSNKVTEKGKYVELRCDPISGHTALYWYRQSLGQGPEFLIYFQGTGAADDSGLPNDRFFAVRPEGSVSTLKIQRTERGDSAVYLCASSLAGQGTEAFFGQGTRLTVV.

The gene calls are TRBV7-2 and TRBJ1-2; 10 bases match TRBD1. This CDR3 is 15 amino acids long. Germline lookup yields CDR1 SGHTA and CDR2 FQGNSA. Trimming cost V 2 bases and J 6 bases; bases outside gene matches: 6. The CDR3 region is CASSLLGQGIDGYTF. CDR3 DNA sequence: TGTGCCAGCAGCTTATTGGGACAGGGGATCGATGGCTACACCTTC.

The J gene is TRBJ2-5, the V gene TRBV30, with D maybe TRBD1 (5 bases). The CDR3 runs to 12 residues. V was cut by 4 bases and J by 4 bases, with 10 bases left in between. The germline gives CDR1 GTSNPN, CDR2 SVGIG (reference sequence). CDR3 sequence (DNA): TGTGCCTGGAACCGGCAGGGAGAGACCCAGTACTTC. Its translation: CAWNRQGETQYF.

A note on this clone: This CDR3 is also generated by other DNA sequences in the sample. The chain links TRBV10-3 to TRBJ2-2; no clear D gene. Germline assignment: CDR1 ENHRY and CDR2 SYGVKD. The V end lost 0 bases, the J end lost 2 bases, and 10 bases lay between the germline ends. The CDR3 is 16 amino acids. This chain's CDR3 is CAISESGRVNTGELFF. The CDR3, as DNA: TGTGCCATCAGTGAGTCGGGTAGGGTTAACACCGGGGAGCTGTTTTTT.